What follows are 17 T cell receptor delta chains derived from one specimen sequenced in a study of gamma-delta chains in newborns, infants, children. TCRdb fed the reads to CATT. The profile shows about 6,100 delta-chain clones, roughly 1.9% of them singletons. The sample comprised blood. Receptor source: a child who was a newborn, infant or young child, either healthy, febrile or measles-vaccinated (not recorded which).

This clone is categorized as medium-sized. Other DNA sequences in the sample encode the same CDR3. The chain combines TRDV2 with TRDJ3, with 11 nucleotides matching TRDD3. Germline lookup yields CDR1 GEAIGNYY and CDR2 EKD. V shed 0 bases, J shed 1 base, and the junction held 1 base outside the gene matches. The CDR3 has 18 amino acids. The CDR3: CACDTLGDTSWDTRQMFF. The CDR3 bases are TGTGCCTGTGACACCCTGGGGGATACTTCCTGGGACACCCGACAGATGTTTTTC.

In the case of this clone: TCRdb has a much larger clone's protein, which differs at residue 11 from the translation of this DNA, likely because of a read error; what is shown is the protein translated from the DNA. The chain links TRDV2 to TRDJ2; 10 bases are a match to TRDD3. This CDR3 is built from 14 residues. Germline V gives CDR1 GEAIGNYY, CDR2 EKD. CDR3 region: CACDTVGDTARLFF. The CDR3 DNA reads TGTGCCTGTGACACCGTGGGGGATACAGCACGACTCTTCTTT.

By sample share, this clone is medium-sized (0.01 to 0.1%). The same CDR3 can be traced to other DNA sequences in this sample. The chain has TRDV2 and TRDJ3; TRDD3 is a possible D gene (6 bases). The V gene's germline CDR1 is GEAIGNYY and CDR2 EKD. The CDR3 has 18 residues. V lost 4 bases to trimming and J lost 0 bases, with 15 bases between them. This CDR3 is CACDLLGVSSWDTRQMFF. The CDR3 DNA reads TGTGCCTGTGATCTACTGGGTGTCAGCTCCTGGGACACCCGACAGATGTTTTTC.

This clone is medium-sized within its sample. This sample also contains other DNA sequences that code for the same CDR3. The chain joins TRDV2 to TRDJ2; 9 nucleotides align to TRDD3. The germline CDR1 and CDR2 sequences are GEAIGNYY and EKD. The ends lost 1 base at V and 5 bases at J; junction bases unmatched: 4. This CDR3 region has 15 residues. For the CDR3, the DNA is TGTGCCTGTGACACGCTGGGGGATCGAACAGCACAACTCTTCTTT. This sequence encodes CACDTLGDRTAQLFF.

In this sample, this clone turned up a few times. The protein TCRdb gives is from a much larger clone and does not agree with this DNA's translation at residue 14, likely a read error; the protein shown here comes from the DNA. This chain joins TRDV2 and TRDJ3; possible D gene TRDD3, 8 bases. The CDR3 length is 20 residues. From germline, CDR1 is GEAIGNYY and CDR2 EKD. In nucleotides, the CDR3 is TGTGCCTGTGACTTCCTACTGGGGGCCTCGAGCTCCTGGGTCACCCGACAGATGTTTTTC. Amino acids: CACDFLLGASSSWVTRQMFF.

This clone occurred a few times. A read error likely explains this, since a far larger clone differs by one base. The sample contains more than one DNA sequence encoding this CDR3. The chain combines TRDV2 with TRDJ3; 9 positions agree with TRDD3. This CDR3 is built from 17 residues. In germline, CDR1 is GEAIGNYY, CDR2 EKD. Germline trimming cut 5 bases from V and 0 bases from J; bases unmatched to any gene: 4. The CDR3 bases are TGTGCCTGTGCCGAACTGGGGGACTCCTGGGACACCCGACAGATGTTTTTC. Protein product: CACAELGDSWDTRQMFF.

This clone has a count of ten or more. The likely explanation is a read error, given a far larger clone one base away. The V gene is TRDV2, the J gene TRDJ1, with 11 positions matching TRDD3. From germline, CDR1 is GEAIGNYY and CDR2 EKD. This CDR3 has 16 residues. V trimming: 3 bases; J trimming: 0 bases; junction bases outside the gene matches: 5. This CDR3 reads CACDVMGDTYTDKLIF. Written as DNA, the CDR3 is TGTGCCTGTGACGTAATGGGGGATACGTACACCGATAAACTCATCTTT.

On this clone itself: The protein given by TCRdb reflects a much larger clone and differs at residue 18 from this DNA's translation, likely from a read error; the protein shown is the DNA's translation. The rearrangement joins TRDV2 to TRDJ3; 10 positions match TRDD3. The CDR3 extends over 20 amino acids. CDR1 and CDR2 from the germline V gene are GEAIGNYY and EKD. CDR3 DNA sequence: TGTGCCTGTGACATTATTCCGGGGGATACGGGCTCCTGGGACACCCGACAGACGTTTTTC. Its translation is CACDIIPGDTGSWDTRQTFF.

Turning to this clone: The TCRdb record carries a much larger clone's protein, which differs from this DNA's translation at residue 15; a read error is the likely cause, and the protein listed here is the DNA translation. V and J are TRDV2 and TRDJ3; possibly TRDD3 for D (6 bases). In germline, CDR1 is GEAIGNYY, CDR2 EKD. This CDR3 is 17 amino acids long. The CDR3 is CACDTTGSSWDTRQTFF. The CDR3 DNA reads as TGTGCCTGTGACACCACTGGGAGCTCCTGGGACACCCGACAGACGTTTTTC.

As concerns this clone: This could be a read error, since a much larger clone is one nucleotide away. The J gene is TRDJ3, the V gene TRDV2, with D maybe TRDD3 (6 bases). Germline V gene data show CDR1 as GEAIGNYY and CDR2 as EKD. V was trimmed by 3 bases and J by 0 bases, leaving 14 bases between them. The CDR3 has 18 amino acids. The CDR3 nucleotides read TGTGCCTGTGACTGGGGGGCACCGAGCTCCTGGGACACCCGACAGATGTTTTTC. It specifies CACDWGAPSSWDTRQMFF.

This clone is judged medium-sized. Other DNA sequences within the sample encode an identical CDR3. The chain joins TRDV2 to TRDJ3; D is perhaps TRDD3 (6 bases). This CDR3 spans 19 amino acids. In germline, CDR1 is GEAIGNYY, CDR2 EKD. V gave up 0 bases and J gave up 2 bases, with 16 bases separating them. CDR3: CACDTVVTGPTWDTRQMFF. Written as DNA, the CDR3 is TGTGCCTGTGACACCGTAGTAACTGGGCCGACCTGGGACACCCGACAGATGTTTTTC.

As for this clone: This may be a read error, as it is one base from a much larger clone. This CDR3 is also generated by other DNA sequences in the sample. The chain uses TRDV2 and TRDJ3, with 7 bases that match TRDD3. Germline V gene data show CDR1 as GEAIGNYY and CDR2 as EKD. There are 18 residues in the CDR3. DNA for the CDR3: TGCGCCTGTGACAGTACTGGGGCCCACTCCTGGGACACCCGACAGATGTTTTTC. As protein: CACDSTGAHSWDTRQMFF.

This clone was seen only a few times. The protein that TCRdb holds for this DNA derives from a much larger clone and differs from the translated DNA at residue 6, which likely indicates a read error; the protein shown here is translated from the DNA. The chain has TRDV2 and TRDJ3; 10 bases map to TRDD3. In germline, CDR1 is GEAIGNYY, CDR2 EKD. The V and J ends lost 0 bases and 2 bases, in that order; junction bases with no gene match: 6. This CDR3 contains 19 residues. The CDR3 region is CACDTARGIRAWDTRQMFF. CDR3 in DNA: TGTGCCTGTGACACCGCCCGGGGGATACGGGCCTGGGACACCCGACAGATGTTTTTC.

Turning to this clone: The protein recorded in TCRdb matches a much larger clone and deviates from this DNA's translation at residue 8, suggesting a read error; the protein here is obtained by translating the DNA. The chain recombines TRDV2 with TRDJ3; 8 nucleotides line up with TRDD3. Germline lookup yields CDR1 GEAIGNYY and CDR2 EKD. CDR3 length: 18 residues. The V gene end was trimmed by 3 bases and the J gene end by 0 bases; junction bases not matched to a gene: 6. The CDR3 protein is CACDLLGATSWDTRQMFF. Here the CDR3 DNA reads TGTGCCTGTGACCTACTGGGGGCTACCTCCTGGGACACCCGACAGATGTTTTTC.

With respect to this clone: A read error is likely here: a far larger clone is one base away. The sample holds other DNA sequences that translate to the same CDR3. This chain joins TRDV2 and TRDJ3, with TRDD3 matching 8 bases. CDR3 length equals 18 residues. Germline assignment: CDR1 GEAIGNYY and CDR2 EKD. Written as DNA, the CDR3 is TGTGCCTGTGACACTGGGGGATGGAGCTCCTGGGACACTCGACAGATGTTTTTC. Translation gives CACDTGGWSSWDTRQMFF.

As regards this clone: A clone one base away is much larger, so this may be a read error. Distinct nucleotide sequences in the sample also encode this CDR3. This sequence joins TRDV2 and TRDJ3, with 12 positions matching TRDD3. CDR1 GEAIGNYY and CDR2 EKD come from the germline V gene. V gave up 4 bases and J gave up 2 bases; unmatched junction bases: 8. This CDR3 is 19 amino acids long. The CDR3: CACEKLLGDTAWDTRQMFF. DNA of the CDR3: TGTGCCTGTGAAAAGCTACTGGGGGATACAGCCTGGGACACCCGACAGATGTTTTTC.

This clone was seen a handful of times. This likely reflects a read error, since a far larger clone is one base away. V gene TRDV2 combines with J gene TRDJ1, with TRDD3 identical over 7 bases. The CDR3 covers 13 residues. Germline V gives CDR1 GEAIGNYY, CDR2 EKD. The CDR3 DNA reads TGTGCCTGTGGCACCTGGGGGACCGATAAACTCATCTTT. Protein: CACGTWGTDKLIF.